This is a list of T cell receptor beta chains from one sample in a study of T cells expressing NK-cell markers. Each CDR3 protein gets one entry in TCRdb, which reprocessed the 5' RACE reads and gives no DNA. Recorded for this sample: under 500,000 distinct CDR3 sequences. Sequenced material: blood T cells: a sorted CD56 or NKG2C T cell subset, CD4+ or CD8+ T cells, or bulk PBMC T cells (not recorded which). These TCRs come from a woman between 18 and 69 years old in good health. Each CDR3 is given with its conserved first and last residue.

V: TRBV9
J: TRBJ2-1
CDR3: CASSAIGTGFNEQFF

V: TRBV4-3
J: TRBJ2-5
CDR3: CASSQDLGGGEETQYF

V: TRBV5-1
J: TRBJ2-3
CDR3: CASSPGHFTDTQYF

V: TRBV7-3
J: TRBJ2-1
CDR3: CASSLTPRMDNEQFF

V: TRBV7-2
J: TRBJ2-5
CDR3: CASSIGGLWKETQYF

V: TRBV10-3
J: TRBJ2-1
CDR3: CAISERQEQFF

V: TRBV20-1
J: TRBJ1-1
CDR3: CSARGQMKNTEAFF

V: TRBV7-2
J: TRBJ2-1
CDR3: CASSLASGGVNEQFF

V: TRBV28
J: TRBJ1-2
CDR3: CASSLSGNGYTF

V: TRBV12-3/TRBV12-4
J: TRBJ2-1
CDR3: CASIRTGTGIYNEQFF

V: TRBV6-6
J: TRBJ1-1
CDR3: CASSYTESRSFF

V: TRBV7-9
J: TRBJ1-1
CDR3: CASRRGQGVEAFF

V: TRBV7-2
J: TRBJ2-5
CDR3: CASSLDYRETQYF

V: TRBV20-1
J: TRBJ1-5
CDR3: CSAAQNSNQPQHF

V: TRBV4-1
J: TRBJ2-3
CDR3: CASSQGPAPTDTQYF

V: TRBV6-1
J: TRBJ1-2
CDR3: CASSEPNYGYTF

V: TRBV4-2
J: TRBJ2-3
CDR3: CASLQGGRTDTQYF

V: TRBV4-1
J: TRBJ1-2
CDR3: CASSQAFGAVSKRGYTF

V: TRBV30
J: TRBJ2-2
CDR3: CAWERGLAPPGELFF

V: TRBV20-1
J: TRBJ1-5
CDR3: CSAKPPGLRQPQHF

V: TRBV5-1
J: TRBJ2-1
CDR3: CASSFDSGARNEQFF

V: TRBV12-3/TRBV12-4
J: TRBJ2-4
CDR3: CASSYRVKDKNIQYF

V: TRBV27
J: TRBJ1-1
CDR3: CASSYGMGNTEAFF

V: TRBV18
J: TRBJ2-3
CDR3: CASSPPRQSTDTQYF

V: TRBV12-3/TRBV12-4
J: TRBJ2-2
CDR3: CASSLKTTNTGELFF

V: TRBV7-2
J: TRBJ2-3
CDR3: CASSLRDINTDTQYF

V: TRBV12-3/TRBV12-4
J: TRBJ1-2
CDR3: CASRTTGSVYGYTF

V: TRBV12-3/TRBV12-4
J: TRBJ2-2
CDR3: CASSLPFLANTGELFF

V: TRBV11-2
J: TRBJ2-3
CDR3: CASSSSPGSSRTDTQYF

V: TRBV29-1
J: TRBJ2-5
CDR3: CSVLWGAMVGETQYF

V: TRBV7-9
J: TRBJ1-1
CDR3: CASSFPGTGNTEAFF

V: TRBV5-1
J: TRBJ1-5
CDR3: CASSPEPGHSNQPQHF

V: TRBV18
J: TRBJ2-1
CDR3: CASSPPQREALDEQFF

V: TRBV14
J: TRBJ1-2
CDR3: CASSPIQGNYGYTF

V: TRBV7-2
J: TRBJ1-4
CDR3: CASSRGSGTDNEKLFF

V: TRBV29-1
J: TRBJ1-2
CDR3: CSVEDTTVLNYGYTF

V: TRBV5-6
J: TRBJ2-1
CDR3: CASSPGTSGKYNEQFF

V: TRBV12-3/TRBV12-4
J: TRBJ2-5
CDR3: CASSLAPPGAYQETQYF

V: TRBV6-2/TRBV6-3
J: TRBJ1-1
CDR3: CASSYFGVPGTEAFF

V: TRBV5-1
J: TRBJ2-5
CDR3: CATSSGGAAETQYF

V: TRBV20-1
J: TRBJ2-1
CDR3: CSARDPAGDYNEQFF

V: TRBV19
J: TRBJ2-3
CDR3: CASSTGGVSTDTQYF

V: TRBV20-1
J: TRBJ1-4
CDR3: CSARNPQESNEKLFF

V: TRBV7-2
J: TRBJ1-1
CDR3: CASSHRGGGVNTEAFF

V: TRBV6-2/TRBV6-3
J: TRBJ2-6
CDR3: CASSLIRGDSFFSGANVLTF

V: TRBV6-5
J: TRBJ2-7
CDR3: CASSYSRQHSYEQYF

V: TRBV5-1
J: TRBJ2-5
CDR3: CASSLLSRWEETQYF

V: TRBV6-2/TRBV6-3
J: TRBJ2-3
CDR3: CASSLQGTTVDTQYF

V: TRBV12-3/TRBV12-4
J: TRBJ1-1
CDR3: CASIPAGATNTEAFF